This is a list of T cell receptor beta chains from one sample in a study of T cell repertoires in cytomegalovirus infection. MiXCR, applied by TCRdb to the reads, yields one record per CDR3 protein. The repertoire includes some 480,000 distinct CDR3 sequences, around 35% of them detected once, and 15% to 20% sits in the top ten. For these receptors, no antigen is known. The sample in question was cultured PBMCs, obtained from culture after CMV antigen stimulation. These receptors were collected from a human donor in good health (CMV status not recorded). Some clones in this sample may be carry-over from other donors' samples. The CDR3 runs from the conserved cysteine through the conserved F or W. Fields, in order: clone size, D gene, V gene, J gene, CDR3 DNA, CDR3 protein. D genes are given only for firm matches. Clone size, where shown, is once, few, many, or a class for clones that have expanded.

few,TRBD2,TRBV6-2/TRBV6-3,TRBJ2-5,TGTGCCAGCAGTTACTCGTTAGCGGGAGAACAAGAGACCCAGTACTTC,CASSYSLAGEQETQYF
-,-,TRBV27,TRBJ1-4,TGTGCCAGCAGATCTCAGGGGATTGTTGAAAAACTGTTTTTT,CASRSQGIVEKLFF
-,TRBD1,TRBV20-1,TRBJ1-2,TGCAGTGCTAGTTTTACAGGGGCCTATGGCTACACCTTC,CSASFTGAYGYTF
few,-,TRBV11-2,TRBJ2-3,TGTGCCAGCAGCCCGGTGTTTAAGAGCACAGATACGCAGTATTTT,CASSPVFKSTDTQYF
few,-,TRBV29-1,TRBJ2-1,TGCAGCGTTGAACGGAATGAGCAGTTCTTC,CSVERNEQFF
-,-,TRBV12-3/TRBV12-4,TRBJ1-2,TGTGCCAGCAGTGCCCAGATGAAGGGGCTTCATGGCTACACCTTC,CASSAQMKGLHGYTF
-,-,TRBV27,TRBJ2-6,TGTGCCAGCAGTTCAACCATCTCTGGGGCCAACGTCCTGACTTTC,CASSSTISGANVLTF
few,-,TRBV7-2,TRBJ2-5,TGTGCCAGCAGCCTAAGAGAGGAAGAGACCCAGTACTTC,CASSLREEETQYF
few,TRBD1,TRBV7-2,TRBJ2-3,TGTGCCAGCAGTTTAACCGGGACAGGGTATTCAGATACGCAGTATTTT,CASSLTGTGYSDTQYF
-,TRBD1,TRBV4-1,TRBJ1-5,TGCGCCAGCAGCCTTAGAGGACAGGGAGAGGTTGGCAATCAGCCCCAGCATTTT,CASSLRGQGEVGNQPQHF
many,TRBD2,TRBV12-3/TRBV12-4,TRBJ2-1,TGTGCCAGCAGACTGGGACTAGCGGGAGCTTTTGAGCAGTTCTTC,CASRLGLAGAFEQFF
few,TRBD2,TRBV20-1,TRBJ2-3,TGCAGTGCTAGAGATACACCCGGGAGGGCAGATACGCAGTATTTT,CSARDTPGRADTQYF
-,-,TRBV27,TRBJ1-2,TGTGCCAGCAGCACTCTTAGGGTACAGGGTTTCATGGGATTATATGGCTACACCTTC,CASSTLRVQGFMGLYGYTF
few,-,TRBV11-2,TRBJ2-1,TGTGCCAGCAGCTTAGTTGCTAGCACCCTCCGGGGGAATGAGCAGTTCTTC,CASSLVASTLRGNEQFF
-,-,TRBV12-3/TRBV12-4,TRBJ2-3,TGTGCCAGCAGTGGGGGGACCATCGGCACAGATACGCAGTATTTT,CASSGGTIGTDTQYF
-,-,TRBV19,TRBJ2-6,TGTGCCAGTACCAGACAGTCTGGGGCCAACGTCCTGACTTTC,CASTRQSGANVLTF
few,-,TRBV7-9,TRBJ1-5,TGTGCCACCGGAGGTTTCGGGAATCAGCCCCAGCATTTT,CATGGFGNQPQHF
few,-,TRBV7-6,TRBJ2-1,TGTGCCAGCAGAAGCGGACGGGATGAGCAGTTCTTC,CASRSGRDEQFF
few,-,TRBV25-1,TRBJ1-5,TGTGCCAGCAGTGAAATCTGGGGAGGGGATCAGCCCCAGCATTTT,CASSEIWGGDQPQHF
few,TRBD2,TRBV4-2,TRBJ2-1,TGTGCCAGCAGCCAAGATACCAGCGGGAGGATTGGGCAGTTCTTC,CASSQDTSGRIGQFF
-,-,TRBV5-1,TRBJ2-7,TGCGCCAGCAGCCAACCAACAGGAGGCGAGCAGTACTTC,CASSQPTGGEQYF
few,-,TRBV4-1,TRBJ2-2,TGCGCCAGCAGCCAAGTACCCCGAAGGGACCTATACACCGGGGAGCTGTTTTTT,CASSQVPRRDLYTGELFF
-,-,TRBV30,TRBJ2-7,TGTGCCTGGACATGGGGGTCTCTCTACGAGCAGTACTTC,CAWTWGSLYEQYF
-,-,TRBV7-8,TRBJ1-5,TGTGCCAGCAGCTTAGTGGAACAGGAGAATCAGCCCCAGCATTTT,CASSLVEQENQPQHF
few,TRBD2,TRBV7-9,TRBJ2-1,TGTGCCAGCAGCTTAGAGGGACTAGACTCCAATGAGCAGTTCTTC,CASSLEGLDSNEQFF
-,TRBD2,TRBV5-1,TRBJ2-7,TGCGCCAGCAGCTTGGAAGCCGCGGGAGGGCCCAGGGAGCAGTACTTC,CASSLEAAGGPREQYF
-,-,TRBV4-1,TRBJ1-1,TGCGCCAGCAGCCAAGAGGGCGCCGAGAACACTGAAGCTTTCTTT,CASSQEGAENTEAFF
-,TRBD1,TRBV6-2/TRBV6-3,TRBJ2-3,TGTGCCAGCAGTTACCCGGACAGGCAGAGCACAGATACGCAGTATTTT,CASSYPDRQSTDTQYF
-,-,TRBV7-9,TRBJ2-3,TGTGCCAGCAGCTCGGCCGGGGATACGCGGTATTTT,CASSSAGDTRYF
many,-,TRBV7-3,TRBJ2-1,TGTGCCAGCAGCCCCTTCCTGGGGAATGAGCAGTTCTTC,CASSPFLGNEQFF
-,TRBD2,TRBV20-1,TRBJ2-1,TGCAGTGCTAGGGGGACTAGCAAGGACAATGAGCAGTTCTTC,CSARGTSKDNEQFF
-,-,TRBV28,TRBJ1-5,TGTGCCAGCAGTTTGAGTTTTGGGACGGTCATATATAGCAATCAGCCCCAGCATTTT,CASSLSFGTVIYSNQPQHF
-,-,TRBV20-1,TRBJ2-7,TGCAGTGCTAGAGATTTATCCGGAAGTGCCTACGAGCAGTACTTC,CSARDLSGSAYEQYF
once,-,TRBV7-3,TRBJ1-2,TGTGCCAGCAGCTTCAACGGTCTTAATAGAGGTGGCTACACCTTC,CASSFNGLNRGGYTF
-,-,TRBV7-8,TRBJ1-1,TGTGCCAGCAGCTTATGGGGGGCGGGGACGGTGAACACTGAAGCTTTCTTT,CASSLWGAGTVNTEAFF
-,TRBD1,TRBV7-3,TRBJ1-5,TGTGCCAGCAGCTTAGAGAGAGGCAGGGAGCACAGGGGGAATCAGCCCCAGCATTTT,CASSLERGREHRGNQPQHF
-,-,TRBV5-6,TRBJ2-1,TGTGCCAGCAGCTTGGAAGAGATTCTTAGTGAGCAGTTCTTC,CASSLEEILSEQFF
-,TRBD2,TRBV11-3,TRBJ2-2,TGTGCCAGCAGCAGGACTAGCGGGGCTACCGGGGAGCTGTTTTTT,CASSRTSGATGELFF
many,TRBD1,TRBV7-2,TRBJ2-3,TGTGCCAGCAGCATCGACAGGGACCCTATTACAGATACGCAGTATTTT,CASSIDRDPITDTQYF
-,-,TRBV6-2/TRBV6-3,TRBJ1-2,TGTGCCAGCAGTTTCGGGACCGGCTATGGCTACACCTTC,CASSFGTGYGYTF
-,-,TRBV5-4,TRBJ2-5,TGTGCCAGCAGCGCCAAGGGAGGAGGGCAAGAGACCCAGTACTTC,CASSAKGGGQETQYF
few,-,TRBV4-3,TRBJ2-1,TGCGCCAGCAGCCGCGGACATACCAGCCCTTACAATGAGCAGTTCTTC,CASSRGHTSPYNEQFF
few,-,TRBV6-1,TRBJ1-3,TGTGCCACTGGGGGGGACTCTGGAAACACCATATATTTT,CATGGDSGNTIYF
-,TRBD1,TRBV7-2,TRBJ1-4,TGTGCCAGCAGCTTAACTTACAGGGGGCAGGCTAATGAAAAACTGTTTTTT,CASSLTYRGQANEKLFF